This paragraph reports one T cell receptor (beta chain). Its target is not known. TCRdb analysed the reads with MiXCR anew, one entry per CDR3 protein. Of about half a million distinct CDR3 sequences listed, about 33% are singletons. The CDR3 has 15 amino acids. Germline V lookup: CDR1 SGHAT, CDR2 FQNNGV. Trimming took off 5 bases at V and 0 bases at J, with 10 bases between the two ends. This sample is part of a study of T cell repertoires in cytomegalovirus infection. Study overall: Alongside well-studied HLA-B-restricted CMV epitopes, recently identified HLA-C-restricted CMV epitopes were also used. TCR beta signatures that were public indicated CMV infection and matching HLA type. Study conclusions and caveats: Clonotypes of TCR beta that were HLA-C-restricted and CMV-specific dominated the ex vivo response. The cumulative frequency of public TCR beta families identified carriers of CMV plus the relevant HLA.

Sequencing was performed on cultured PBMCs, taken from culture after CMV antigen stimulation. The chain joins TRBV11-2 to TRBJ2-2; TRBD1 is a possible D gene (6 bases). The clonotype was recovered from a human donor in good health (CMV status not recorded). Some clones in this sample may be carry-over from other donors' samples. The CDR3: CASSVGQPNTGELFF. The DNA of the CDR3 is TGTGCCAGCAGCGTTGGACAGCCGAACACCGGGGAGCTGTTTTTT.